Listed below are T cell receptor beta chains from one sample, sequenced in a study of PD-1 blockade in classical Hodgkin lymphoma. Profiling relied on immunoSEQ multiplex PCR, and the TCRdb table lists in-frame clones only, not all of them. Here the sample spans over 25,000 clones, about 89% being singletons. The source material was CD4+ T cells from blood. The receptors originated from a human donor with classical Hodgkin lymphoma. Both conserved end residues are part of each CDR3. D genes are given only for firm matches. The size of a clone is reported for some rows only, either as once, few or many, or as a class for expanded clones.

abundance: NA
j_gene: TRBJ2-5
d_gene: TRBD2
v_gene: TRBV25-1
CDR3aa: CASSEAGAVETQYF
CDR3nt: TGTGCCAGCAGTGAGGCGGGAGCGGTAGAGACCCAGTACTTC

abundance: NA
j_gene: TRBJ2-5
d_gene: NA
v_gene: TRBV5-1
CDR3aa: CASSLLSIQETQYF
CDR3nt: TGCGCCAGCAGCTTGTTGTCCATTCAAGAGACCCAGTACTTC

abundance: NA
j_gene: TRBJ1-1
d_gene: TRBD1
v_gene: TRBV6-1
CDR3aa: CASSTTDRGVREAFF
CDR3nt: TGTGCCAGCAGTACAACCGACAGGGGGGTCCGCGAAGCTTTCTTT

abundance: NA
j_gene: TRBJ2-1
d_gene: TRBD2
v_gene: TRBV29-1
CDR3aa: CSVAGTSGNEQFF
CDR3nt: TGCAGCGTGGCCGGGACTAGTGGTAATGAGCAGTTCTTC

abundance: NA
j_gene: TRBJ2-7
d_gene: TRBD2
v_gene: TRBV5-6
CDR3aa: CASSLGSGSSYEQYF
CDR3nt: TGTGCCAGCAGCTTGGGGAGCGGGAGCTCCTACGAGCAGTACTTC

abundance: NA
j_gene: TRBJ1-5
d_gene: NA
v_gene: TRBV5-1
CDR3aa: CASSLDGSNQPQHF
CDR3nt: TGCGCCAGCAGCTTGGATGGCAGCAATCAGCCCCAGCATTTT

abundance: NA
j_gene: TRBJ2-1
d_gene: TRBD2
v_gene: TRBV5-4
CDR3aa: CASSRTTSGRVDEQFF
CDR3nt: TGTGCCAGCAGCCGGACGACTAGCGGGAGGGTCGATGAGCAGTTCTTC

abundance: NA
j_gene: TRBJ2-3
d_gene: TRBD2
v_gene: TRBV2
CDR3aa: CASSILTSQDTQYF
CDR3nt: TGTGCCAGCAGCATTTTGACTAGCCAAGATACGCAGTATTTT

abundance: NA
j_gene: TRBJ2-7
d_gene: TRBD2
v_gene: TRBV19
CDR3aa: CASSLRPGGLAEQYF
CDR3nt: TGTGCCAGTAGCCTCAGGCCAGGGGGACTAGCCGAGCAGTACTTC

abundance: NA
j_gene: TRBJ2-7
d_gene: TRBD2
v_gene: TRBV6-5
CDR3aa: CASSYSLASGYEQYF
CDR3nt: TGTGCCAGCAGTTACTCTTTGGCTAGCGGCTACGAGCAGTACTTC

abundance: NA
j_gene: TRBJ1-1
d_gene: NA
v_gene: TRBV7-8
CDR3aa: CASSQQTRNTEAFF
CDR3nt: TGTGCCAGCAGCCAGCAGACTCGGAACACTGAAGCTTTCTTT

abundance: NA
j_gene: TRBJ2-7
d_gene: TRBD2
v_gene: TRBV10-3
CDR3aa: CAISEGELAGSEQYF
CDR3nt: TGTGCCATCAGTGAGGGTGAGCTAGCGGGGAGCGAGCAGTACTTC

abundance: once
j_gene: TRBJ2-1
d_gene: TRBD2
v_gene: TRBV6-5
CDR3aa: CASSQTSGSYNEQFF
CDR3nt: TGTGCCAGCAGTCAGACTAGCGGATCCTACAATGAGCAGTTCTTC

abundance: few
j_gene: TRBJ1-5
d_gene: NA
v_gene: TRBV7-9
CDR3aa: CASSLQEGQPQHF
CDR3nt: TGTGCCAGCAGCTTACAGGAGGGTCAGCCCCAGCATTTT

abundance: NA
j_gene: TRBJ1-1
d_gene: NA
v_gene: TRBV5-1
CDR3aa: CASSPTGSNTEAFF
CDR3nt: TGCGCCAGCAGCCCGACAGGCTCGAACACTGAAGCTTTCTTT

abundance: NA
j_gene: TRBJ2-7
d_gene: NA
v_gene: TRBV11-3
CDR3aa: CASSLDEMDEQYF
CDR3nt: TGTGCCAGCAGCTTAGATGAGATGGACGAGCAGTACTTC

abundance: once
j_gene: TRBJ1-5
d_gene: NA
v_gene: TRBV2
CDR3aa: CASSDGQPNQPQHF
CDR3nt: TGTGCCAGCAGTGACGGACAGCCCAATCAGCCCCAGCATTTT

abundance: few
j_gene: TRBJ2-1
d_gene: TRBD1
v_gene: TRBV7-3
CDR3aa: CASSLRDRGRSGNEQFF
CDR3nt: TGTGCCAGCAGCTTAAGGGACAGGGGGCGATCGGGCAATGAGCAGTTCTTC

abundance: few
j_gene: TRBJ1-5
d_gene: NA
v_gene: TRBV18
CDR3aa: CASSLDSNQPQHF
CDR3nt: TGTGCCAGCTCACTTGACAGCAATCAGCCCCAGCATTTT

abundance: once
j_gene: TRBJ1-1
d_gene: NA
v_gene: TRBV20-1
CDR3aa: CSARMNTEAFF
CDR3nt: TGCAGTGCCCGGATGAACACTGAAGCTTTCTTT

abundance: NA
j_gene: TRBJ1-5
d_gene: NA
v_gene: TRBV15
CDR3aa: CATSAAELQPQHF
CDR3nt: TGTGCCACCAGCGCTGCCGAGTTGCAGCCCCAGCATTTT

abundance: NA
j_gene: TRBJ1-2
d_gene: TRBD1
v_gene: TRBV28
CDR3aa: CASSLEGARGYTF
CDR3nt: TGTGCCAGCAGTTTGGAGGGGGCGCGGGGCTACACCTTC

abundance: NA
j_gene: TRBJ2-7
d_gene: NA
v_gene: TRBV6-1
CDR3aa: CASSTNRDNEQYF
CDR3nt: TGTGCCAGCAGTACCAACAGGGACAACGAGCAGTACTTC

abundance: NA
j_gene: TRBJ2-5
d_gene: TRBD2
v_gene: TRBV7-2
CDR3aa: CASSFEHGTSARTQYF
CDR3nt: TGTGCCAGCAGCTTTGAGCATGGGACTAGCGCCCGAACCCAGTACTTC

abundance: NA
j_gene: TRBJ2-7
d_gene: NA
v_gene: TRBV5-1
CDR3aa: CASSFGPQGEQYF
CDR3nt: TGCGCCAGCAGCTTCGGCCCGCAAGGCGAGCAGTACTTC

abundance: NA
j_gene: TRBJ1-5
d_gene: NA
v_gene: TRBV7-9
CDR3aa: CASSFGPGHQPQHF
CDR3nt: TGTGCCAGCAGCTTTGGTCCAGGCCATCAGCCCCAGCATTTT

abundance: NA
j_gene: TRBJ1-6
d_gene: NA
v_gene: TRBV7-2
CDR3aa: CASSLAPGNSPLHF
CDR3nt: TGTGCCAGCAGCTTAGCCCCAGGAAATTCACCCCTCCACTTT

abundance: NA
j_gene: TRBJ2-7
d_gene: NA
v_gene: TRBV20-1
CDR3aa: CSARNYEQYF
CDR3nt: TGCAGTGCTAGAAATTACGAGCAGTACTTC

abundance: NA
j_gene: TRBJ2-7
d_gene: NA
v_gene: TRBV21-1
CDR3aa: CASSKREVLDEQYF
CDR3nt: TGTGCCAGCAGCAAGCGGGAGGTACTAGACGAGCAGTACTTC

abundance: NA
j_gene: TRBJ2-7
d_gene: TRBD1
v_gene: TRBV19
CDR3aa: CASSYSDRGDDEQYF
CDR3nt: TGTGCCAGTAGTTATTCGGACAGGGGAGACGACGAGCAGTACTTC

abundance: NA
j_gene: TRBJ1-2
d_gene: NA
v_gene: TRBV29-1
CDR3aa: CSVEGSYGYTF
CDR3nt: TGCAGCGTTGAGGGCAGCTATGGCTACACCTTC

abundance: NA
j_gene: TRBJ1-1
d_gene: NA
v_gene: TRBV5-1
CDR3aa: CASSLEGGNTEAFF
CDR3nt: TGCGCCAGCAGCTTGGAGGGGGGGAACACTGAAGCTTTCTTT

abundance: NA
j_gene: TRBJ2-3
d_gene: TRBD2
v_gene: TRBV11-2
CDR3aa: CASSLDTSGNTDTQYF
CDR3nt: TGTGCCAGCAGCTTAGATACTAGCGGAAACACAGATACGCAGTATTTT

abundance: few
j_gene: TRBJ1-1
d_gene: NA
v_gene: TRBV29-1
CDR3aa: CSGRQILNTEAFF
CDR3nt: TGCAGCGGCCGACAGATACTGAACACTGAAGCTTTCTTT

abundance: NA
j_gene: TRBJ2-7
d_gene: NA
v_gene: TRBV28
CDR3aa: CAAGRGNSYEQYF
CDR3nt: TGTGCCGCAGGGCGGGGAAACTCCTACGAGCAGTACTTC

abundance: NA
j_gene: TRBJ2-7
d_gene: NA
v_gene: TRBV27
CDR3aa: CASSQTGADYEQYF
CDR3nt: TGTGCCAGCAGCCAGACCGGGGCAGACTACGAGCAGTACTTC

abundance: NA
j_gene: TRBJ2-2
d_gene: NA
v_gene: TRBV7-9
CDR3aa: CASSSRAAGELFF
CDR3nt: TGTGCCAGCAGCTCCCGTGCGGCCGGGGAGCTGTTTTTT

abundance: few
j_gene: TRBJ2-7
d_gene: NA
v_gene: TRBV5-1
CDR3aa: CASSPWRGGGSEQYF
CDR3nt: TGCGCCAGCAGCCCATGGAGGGGCGGGGGCAGTGAGCAGTACTTC

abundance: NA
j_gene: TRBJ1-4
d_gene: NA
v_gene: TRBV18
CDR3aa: CASSLRTEREKLFF
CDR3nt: TGTGCCAGCTCACTCCGGACAGAAAGGGAAAAACTGTTTTTT

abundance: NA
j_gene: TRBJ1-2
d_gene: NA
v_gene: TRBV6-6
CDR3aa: CASSSTGLKGNGYTF
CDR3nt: TGTGCCAGCAGTTCCACAGGGTTGAAGGGTAACGGCTACACCTTC

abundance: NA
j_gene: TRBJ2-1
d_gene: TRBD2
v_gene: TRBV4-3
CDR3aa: CASSQVPSGGYNEQFF
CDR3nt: TGCGCCAGCAGCCAAGTGCCTAGCGGGGGATACAATGAGCAGTTCTTC

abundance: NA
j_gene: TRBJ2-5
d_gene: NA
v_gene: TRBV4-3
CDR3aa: CASSLGQDPEEETQYF
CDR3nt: TGCGCCAGCAGCCTGGGCCAGGACCCGGAGGAGGAGACCCAGTACTTC